A selection of T cell receptor beta chains follows, all from one sample in a study of synovial regulatory T cells in juvenile arthritis. Clones were sequenced by immunoSEQ multiplex PCR, and TCRdb holds only the in-frame ones, with some missing. The clone table shows 8,000 to 10,000 clones, with the ten largest holding 0.6% to 0.75%. Sequenced: Treg cells from blood. These receptors came from a donor under 30 with juvenile idiopathic arthritis. Each CDR3 is given with its conserved first and last residue. Each record gives: V gene, J gene, CDR3 protein.

>TRBV4-3|TRBJ2-1
CASSQDPRRGGRNEQFF
>TRBV19|TRBJ1-1
CASTETGNTEAFF
>TRBV10-2|TRBJ1-6
CASSEAQLSYNSPLHF
>TRBV6-4|TRBJ2-7
CASSDSSRGVGISYEQYF
>TRBV14|TRBJ2-4
CASSQERATGGMNIQYF
>TRBV4-2|TRBJ1-2
CASSQWQGSLGYTF
>TRBV4-3|TRBJ2-2
CASSQATGLNTGELFF
>TRBV9|TRBJ1-4
CASSPLGQISTNEKLFF
>TRBV4-3|TRBJ1-2
CASSQDLGGYGYTF
>TRBV5-4|TRBJ1-2
CASESDANYGYTF
>TRBV5-6|TRBJ1-1
CASSLVRGNSEAFF
>TRBV19|TRBJ2-7
CASSIQTGQEQYF
>TRBV6-5|TRBJ2-7
CASSRSSYEQYF
>TRBV2|TRBJ2-3
CASSEASQYF
>TRBV19|TRBJ1-2
CASSMRRTNYGYTF
>TRBV4-3|TRBJ1-2
CASSPPGTGKRKGYTF
>TRBV14|TRBJ1-1
CASSQGRAGNTEAFF